This is a list of T cell receptor beta chains from one sample in a study of blood T cell repertoires in COVID-19. The protocol was immunoSEQ multiplex PCR, while the TCRdb copy is restricted to in-frame clones and leaves out a portion. The sample has around 200,000 clones; more than 75% are singletons. Material for sequencing was peripheral blood. These receptors all stem from a man in his 60s who had recovered from COVID-19. CDR3s include the opening cysteine and the closing phenylalanine or tryptophan. Each record gives: V gene, CDR3 length, D gene, clone size, J gene, CDR3 protein, CDR3 DNA. D genes are given only for firm matches. A clone size is listed for some rows: how often the clone was seen (once, few, many), or a class if it is expanded.

V gene: TRBV11-3; CDR3 length: 16; D gene: TRBD2; clone size: NA; J gene: TRBJ2-3; CDR3 protein: CASSRTSGEGTDTQYF; CDR3 DNA: TGTGCCAGCAGCCGGACTAGCGGGGAGGGCACAGATACGCAGTATTTT
V gene: TRBV3-1/TRBV3-2; CDR3 length: 17; D gene: TRBD2; clone size: NA; J gene: TRBJ2-3; CDR3 protein: CASSHLIAGAETDTQYF; CDR3 DNA: TGTGCCAGCAGCCACCTTATAGCGGGAGCAGAGACAGATACGCAGTATTTT
V gene: TRBV14; CDR3 length: 13; D gene: NA; clone size: NA; J gene: TRBJ2-3; CDR3 protein: CASSQHDRYKQYF; CDR3 DNA: TGTGCCAGCAGCCAACATGACAGGTACAAGCAGTATTTT
V gene: TRBV9; CDR3 length: 17; D gene: TRBD2; clone size: NA; J gene: TRBJ2-5; CDR3 protein: CASSVGLAGGGQETQYF; CDR3 DNA: TGTGCCAGCAGCGTAGGTTTAGCGGGGGGAGGTCAAGAGACCCAGTACTTC
V gene: TRBV30; CDR3 length: 13; D gene: TRBD1; clone size: NA; J gene: TRBJ1-2; CDR3 protein: CAWRPGQGYGYTF; CDR3 DNA: TGTGCCTGGAGGCCGGGACAGGGCTATGGCTACACCTTC
V gene: TRBV5-8; CDR3 length: 17; D gene: NA; clone size: NA; J gene: TRBJ1-3; CDR3 protein: CASSLAHSSISGNTIYF; CDR3 DNA: TGTGCCAGCAGCTTGGCCCACAGTTCGATCTCTGGAAACACCATATATTTT
V gene: TRBV4-3; CDR3 length: 15; D gene: NA; clone size: many; J gene: TRBJ1-2; CDR3 protein: CASSRSTGLTDGYTF; CDR3 DNA: TGCGCCAGCAGCCGTAGCACAGGGCTTACTGATGGCTACACCTTC
V gene: TRBV28; CDR3 length: 17; D gene: TRBD1; clone size: NA; J gene: TRBJ2-6; CDR3 protein: CASTSGGSYSGANVLTF; CDR3 DNA: TGTGCCAGCACTTCAGGGGGCTCTTACTCTGGGGCCAACGTCCTGACTTTC
V gene: TRBV9; CDR3 length: 15; D gene: TRBD2; clone size: NA; J gene: TRBJ2-1; CDR3 protein: CASSVRGGSGNEQFF; CDR3 DNA: TGTGCCAGCAGCGTAAGAGGCGGGAGTGGGAATGAGCAGTTCTTC
V gene: TRBV21-1; CDR3 length: 15; D gene: NA; clone size: NA; J gene: TRBJ2-1; CDR3 protein: CASSYSGGARNEQFF; CDR3 DNA: TGTGCCAGCAGCTACAGCGGGGGGGCCCGGAATGAGCAGTTCTTC
V gene: TRBV19; CDR3 length: 15; D gene: NA; clone size: NA; J gene: TRBJ2-1; CDR3 protein: CASSIRPGPGDEQFF; CDR3 DNA: TGTGCCAGTAGTATTCGCCCGGGCCCCGGGGATGAGCAGTTCTTC
V gene: TRBV5-1; CDR3 length: 15; D gene: TRBD2; clone size: NA; J gene: TRBJ2-1; CDR3 protein: CASSSGLAVEDEQFF; CDR3 DNA: TGCGCCAGCAGCTCGGGACTAGCGGTCGAGGATGAGCAGTTCTTC
V gene: TRBV30; CDR3 length: 13; D gene: TRBD1; clone size: NA; J gene: TRBJ1-5; CDR3 protein: CAWRAGGDQPQHF; CDR3 DNA: TGTGCCTGGAGGGCAGGGGGTGATCAGCCCCAGCATTTT
V gene: TRBV5-5; CDR3 length: 16; D gene: NA; clone size: NA; J gene: TRBJ2-2; CDR3 protein: CASSPLAVLWVGELFF; CDR3 DNA: TGTGCCAGCAGTCCATTGGCGGTCCTCTGGGTGGGGGAGCTGTTTTTT
V gene: TRBV7-2; CDR3 length: 17; D gene: NA; clone size: once; J gene: TRBJ2-7; CDR3 protein: CASSPTGVARHSYEQYF; CDR3 DNA: TGTGCCAGCAGCCCCACCGGAGTAGCGCGGCACTCCTACGAGCAGTACTTC
V gene: TRBV5-1; CDR3 length: 15; D gene: TRBD1; clone size: NA; J gene: TRBJ1-4; CDR3 protein: CASSLGGPTNEKLFF; CDR3 DNA: TGCGCCAGCAGCTTAGGGGGCCCAACTAATGAAAAACTGTTTTTT
V gene: TRBV5-4; CDR3 length: 15; D gene: NA; clone size: NA; J gene: TRBJ2-1; CDR3 protein: CASSSTSRAYNEQFF; CDR3 DNA: TGTGCCAGCAGTTCTACTAGCAGGGCCTACAATGAGCAGTTCTTC
V gene: TRBV15; CDR3 length: 17; D gene: TRBD2; clone size: NA; J gene: TRBJ2-1; CDR3 protein: CATSRGASGTSYNEQFF; CDR3 DNA: TGTGCCACCAGCAGAGGGGCTAGCGGAACCTCCTACAATGAGCAGTTCTTC
V gene: TRBV11-2; CDR3 length: 14; D gene: TRBD1; clone size: NA; J gene: TRBJ1-6; CDR3 protein: CASSLHRGDSPLHF; CDR3 DNA: TGTGCCAGCAGCCTTCACAGGGGCGATTCACCCCTCCACTTT
V gene: TRBV5-5; CDR3 length: 13; D gene: NA; clone size: once; J gene: TRBJ1-1; CDR3 protein: CASSLAVGPEAFF; CDR3 DNA: TGTGCCAGCAGCTTGGCGGTGGGGCCTGAAGCTTTCTTT
V gene: TRBV19; CDR3 length: 19; D gene: NA; clone size: NA; J gene: TRBJ2-4; CDR3 protein: CASSIATGWRPMTKNIQYF; CDR3 DNA: TGTGCCAGTAGTATAGCGACGGGGTGGAGGCCAATGACCAAAAACATTCAGTACTTC
V gene: TRBV29-1; CDR3 length: 14; D gene: NA; clone size: NA; J gene: TRBJ2-7; CDR3 protein: CSVDSSVNPYEQYF; CDR3 DNA: TGCAGCGTTGATAGTAGCGTAAACCCCTACGAGCAGTACTTC
V gene: TRBV7-2; CDR3 length: 15; D gene: TRBD2; clone size: few; J gene: TRBJ2-1; CDR3 protein: CASSSFGGTYNEQFF; CDR3 DNA: TGTGCCAGCAGTTCCTTCGGGGGGACCTACAATGAGCAGTTCTTC
V gene: TRBV7-2; CDR3 length: 14; D gene: TRBD2; clone size: NA; J gene: TRBJ2-7; CDR3 protein: CASSSPSGGDEQYF; CDR3 DNA: TGTGCCAGCAGCTCCCCCTCGGGAGGGGACGAGCAGTACTTC
V gene: TRBV7-9; CDR3 length: 12; D gene: NA; clone size: NA; J gene: TRBJ2-3; CDR3 protein: CASSSEGDTQYF; CDR3 DNA: TGTGCCAGCAGCTCCGAGGGAGATACGCAGTATTTT
V gene: TRBV27; CDR3 length: 19; D gene: TRBD1; clone size: once; J gene: TRBJ1-5; CDR3 protein: CASSFSGGGGVGGNQPQHF; CDR3 DNA: TGTGCCAGCAGTTTTTCAGGGGGTGGGGGAGTAGGGGGCAATCAGCCCCAGCATTTT
V gene: TRBV5-4; CDR3 length: 15; D gene: NA; clone size: NA; J gene: TRBJ1-4; CDR3 protein: CASSLGGLLNEKLFF; CDR3 DNA: TGTGCCAGCAGCTTAGGGGGTCTACTTAATGAAAAACTGTTTTTT
V gene: TRBV19; CDR3 length: 14; D gene: TRBD1; clone size: NA; J gene: TRBJ1-1; CDR3 protein: CASSIGSGGTEAFF; CDR3 DNA: TGTGCCAGTAGTATCGGCTCAGGGGGCACTGAAGCTTTCTTT
V gene: TRBV29-1; CDR3 length: 12; D gene: NA; clone size: NA; J gene: TRBJ1-5; CDR3 protein: CSVAVRGQPQHF; CDR3 DNA: TGCAGCGTTGCAGTGCGAGGGCAGCCCCAGCATTTT
V gene: TRBV9; CDR3 length: 14; D gene: NA; clone size: few; J gene: TRBJ1-2; CDR3 protein: CASSVVRGNYGYTF; CDR3 DNA: TGTGCCAGCAGCGTAGTCAGGGGTAACTATGGCTACACCTTC
V gene: TRBV29-1; CDR3 length: 14; D gene: NA; clone size: NA; J gene: TRBJ2-1; CDR3 protein: CSLLLTPAHNEQFF; CDR3 DNA: TGCAGCCTCCTCTTGACTCCGGCTCACAATGAGCAGTTCTTC
V gene: TRBV28; CDR3 length: 13; D gene: NA; clone size: NA; J gene: TRBJ2-5; CDR3 protein: CASTVGHQETQYF; CDR3 DNA: TGTGCCAGCACCGTGGGCCACCAAGAGACCCAGTACTTC
V gene: TRBV11-2; CDR3 length: 16; D gene: TRBD2; clone size: once; J gene: TRBJ2-1; CDR3 protein: CASSPPTSGVRDEQFF; CDR3 DNA: TGTGCCAGCAGCCCTCCGACTAGCGGGGTTAGAGATGAGCAGTTCTTC
V gene: TRBV3-1/TRBV3-2; CDR3 length: 15; D gene: TRBD2; clone size: few; J gene: TRBJ2-5; CDR3 protein: CASSQVVLAYETQYF; CDR3 DNA: TGTGCCAGCAGCCAAGTAGTACTAGCGTATGAGACCCAGTACTTC
V gene: TRBV24-1; CDR3 length: 15; D gene: TRBD1; clone size: NA; J gene: TRBJ2-5; CDR3 protein: CATSDLTGGKETQYF; CDR3 DNA: TGTGCCACCAGTGATTTGACAGGGGGGAAAGAGACCCAGTACTTC
V gene: TRBV9; CDR3 length: 14; D gene: TRBD1; clone size: few; J gene: TRBJ1-1; CDR3 protein: CASSVGTANTEAFF; CDR3 DNA: TGTGCCAGCAGCGTCGGGACAGCGAACACTGAAGCTTTCTTT
V gene: TRBV28; CDR3 length: 14; D gene: NA; clone size: NA; J gene: TRBJ1-1; CDR3 protein: CASGRYGSNTEAFF; CDR3 DNA: TGTGCCAGCGGCCGATACGGGTCGAACACTGAAGCTTTCTTT
V gene: TRBV3-1/TRBV3-2; CDR3 length: 17; D gene: NA; clone size: NA; J gene: TRBJ1-1; CDR3 protein: CASSLLGARAPNTEAFF; CDR3 DNA: TGTGCCAGCAGCTTACTTGGAGCCAGGGCACCGAACACTGAAGCTTTCTTT
V gene: TRBV18; CDR3 length: 16; D gene: NA; clone size: NA; J gene: TRBJ1-1; CDR3 protein: CASSPPVAGVNTEAFF; CDR3 DNA: TGTGCCAGCTCACCACCGGTCGCGGGGGTTAACACTGAAGCTTTCTTT
V gene: TRBV29-1; CDR3 length: 16; D gene: TRBD1; clone size: NA; J gene: TRBJ2-6; CDR3 protein: CSVSGGADTGANVLTF; CDR3 DNA: TGCAGCGTATCAGGGGGCGCAGATACCGGGGCCAACGTCCTGACTTTC
V gene: TRBV9; CDR3 length: 15; D gene: TRBD1; clone size: NA; J gene: TRBJ2-3; CDR3 protein: CASSVVGQATDTQYF; CDR3 DNA: TGTGCCAGCAGCGTAGTAGGACAGGCCACAGATACGCAGTATTTT
V gene: TRBV10-1; CDR3 length: 12; D gene: NA; clone size: NA; J gene: TRBJ1-4; CDR3 protein: CASSGQRGKLFF; CDR3 DNA: TGCGCCAGCAGCGGACAGCGAGGAAAACTGTTTTTT
V gene: TRBV19; CDR3 length: 14; D gene: NA; clone size: NA; J gene: TRBJ1-3; CDR3 protein: CASSLGGFGNTIYF; CDR3 DNA: TGTGCCAGTAGCCTCGGAGGCTTTGGAAACACCATATATTTT
V gene: TRBV7-3; CDR3 length: 15; D gene: NA; clone size: NA; J gene: TRBJ2-2; CDR3 protein: CASSLAGGYTGELFF; CDR3 DNA: TGTGCCAGCAGCTTAGCAGGGGGGTACACCGGGGAGCTGTTTTTT
V gene: TRBV12-5; CDR3 length: 15; D gene: NA; clone size: NA; J gene: TRBJ1-4; CDR3 protein: CASGREPNSNEKLFF; CDR3 DNA: TGTGCTAGTGGGCGAGAGCCCAACTCAAATGAAAAACTGTTTTTT
V gene: TRBV7-3; CDR3 length: 13; D gene: TRBD1; clone size: NA; J gene: TRBJ2-3; CDR3 protein: CASSRGPLDTQYF; CDR3 DNA: TGTGCCAGCAGCAGGGGGCCTCTGGATACGCAGTATTTT
V gene: TRBV19; CDR3 length: 15; D gene: TRBD1; clone size: NA; J gene: TRBJ1-1; CDR3 protein: CASSHGTDLWTEAFF; CDR3 DNA: TGTGCCAGTAGCCATGGGACAGATCTGTGGACTGAAGCTTTCTTT
V gene: TRBV19; CDR3 length: 13; D gene: TRBD2; clone size: NA; J gene: TRBJ2-1; CDR3 protein: CASRAGGLFEQFF; CDR3 DNA: TGTGCCAGCCGGGCGGGGGGTTTATTTGAGCAGTTCTTC
V gene: TRBV11-2; CDR3 length: 15; D gene: TRBD2; clone size: few; J gene: TRBJ2-5; CDR3 protein: CASSIRGGGSGTQYF; CDR3 DNA: TGTGCCAGCAGCATCCGCGGGGGGGGCTCGGGGACCCAGTACTTC
V gene: TRBV10-3; CDR3 length: 13; D gene: NA; clone size: NA; J gene: TRBJ1-1; CDR3 protein: CATQTGMNTEAFF; CDR3 DNA: TGTGCCACCCAGACAGGAATGAACACTGAAGCTTTCTTT
V gene: TRBV9; CDR3 length: 16; D gene: TRBD2; clone size: NA; J gene: TRBJ2-3; CDR3 protein: CASEPPTGGGTDTQYF; CDR3 DNA: TGTGCCAGCGAACCCCCGACGGGGGGAGGCACAGATACGCAGTATTTT
V gene: TRBV7-2; CDR3 length: 18; D gene: TRBD2; clone size: NA; J gene: TRBJ2-3; CDR3 protein: CASSLKRVAGENTDTQYF; CDR3 DNA: TGTGCCAGCAGCCTCAAAAGGGTAGCGGGAGAGAACACAGATACGCAGTATTTT
V gene: TRBV27; CDR3 length: 17; D gene: NA; clone size: NA; J gene: TRBJ2-6; CDR3 protein: CASSYLGAVSGANVLTF; CDR3 DNA: TGTGCCAGCAGTTACCTGGGTGCGGTTTCTGGGGCCAACGTCCTGACTTTC
V gene: TRBV20-1; CDR3 length: 16; D gene: NA; clone size: NA; J gene: TRBJ1-2; CDR3 protein: CSASRNTGGDNYGYTF; CDR3 DNA: TGCAGTGCTAGTAGGAATACGGGGGGGGATAACTATGGCTACACCTTC
V gene: TRBV5-5; CDR3 length: 15; D gene: TRBD1; clone size: NA; J gene: TRBJ1-6; CDR3 protein: CASSLRGTADSPLHF; CDR3 DNA: TGTGCCAGCAGCTTGCGAGGGACAGCTGATTCACCCCTCCACTTT